This TCR beta chain was observed in a study of tumor-infiltrating lymphocytes in glioblastoma multiforme. There are 14 residues in the CDR3. Per the germline V gene, CDR1 is WSHSY and CDR2 is SAAADI. Trimming left V 3 bases short and J 0 bases short, with 8 bases between. The sample holds many counts of this clonotype. The antigen is undetermined. Study-level results: Just one glioblastoma patient contributed to the TCR-mutation comparison. No surface-marker sorting into functional T cell subtypes was done.

Multiple V-beta primers and a C-beta primer amplified TCRB from RNA. A C-beta primer primed TCRB cDNA from approximately 0.5 ug RNA. No unique molecular identifiers were described for these TCRB libraries. MiXCR, run by TCRdb on the multiplex PCR reads, gives a single entry per CDR3 protein. Among about 32,000 distinct CDR3 sequences listed, roughly three fifths were seen once. The sequencing input was brain tumor tissue. The V gene is TRBV10-2, the J gene TRBJ1-1; D possibly corresponds to TRBD1 (6 bases). The receptor comes from a male donor with glioblastoma. In nucleotides, the CDR3 is TGCGCCAGCAGTGATCGGGGGCTGAACACTGAAGCTTTCTTT. Amino acid sequence: CASSDRGLNTEAFF.